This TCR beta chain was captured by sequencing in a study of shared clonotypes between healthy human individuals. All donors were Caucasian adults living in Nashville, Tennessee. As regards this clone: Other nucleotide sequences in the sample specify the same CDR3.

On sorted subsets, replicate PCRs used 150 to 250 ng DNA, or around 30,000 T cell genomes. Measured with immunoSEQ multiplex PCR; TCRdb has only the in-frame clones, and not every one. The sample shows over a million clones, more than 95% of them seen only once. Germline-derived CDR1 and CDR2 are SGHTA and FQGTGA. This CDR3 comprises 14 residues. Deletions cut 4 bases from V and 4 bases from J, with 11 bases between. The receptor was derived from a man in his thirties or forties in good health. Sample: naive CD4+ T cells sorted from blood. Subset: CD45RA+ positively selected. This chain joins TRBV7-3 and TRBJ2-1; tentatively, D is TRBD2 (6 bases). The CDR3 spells CASSSGTGYNEQFF. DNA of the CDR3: TGTGCCAGCAGCTCCGGGACTGGGTACAATGAGCAGTTCTTC.